The 28 T cell receptor beta chains below all came from one sample that was sequenced in a study of blood T cell repertoires in COVID-19. The assay was immunoSEQ multiplex PCR, and TCRdb's table has in-frame clones only and misses some. This table holds some 200,000 clones, around nine tenths found once. The sample was peripheral blood. Receptors originate from a woman aged 40 to 55 with acute or convalescent COVID-19.

The chain employs TRBV15 and TRBJ1-2; D not certain. The CDR3 length is 14 residues. Germline CDR1 is LNHNV and CDR2 is YYDKDF (reference sequence). V lost 0 bases and J lost 8, with 13 bases in between. The CDR3 sequence: CATSRDLREEGYTF. The CDR3 DNA reads TGTGCCACCAGCAGAGATTTGAGGGAGGAAGGCTACACCTTC.

This clone was seen more than once but under ten times. The V call is TRBV18, the J call TRBJ2-1; D unclear. CDR1 KGHSH and CDR2 LQKENI come from the germline V gene. Trimming stripped 0 bases from V and 4 bases from J, with 16 bases between. The CDR3 runs to 17 residues. CDR3 region: CASSPPSYQAPYNEQFF. In DNA, the CDR3 is TGTGCCAGCTCACCACCGTCTTACCAGGCCCCTTACAATGAGCAGTTCTTC.

The table lists this clone with a count of one. The V gene is TRBV11-3, the J gene TRBJ1-2; TRBD1 agrees at 9 bases. Germline V lookup: CDR1 SGHNT, CDR2 YENEEA. The CDR3 sequence is 13 residues long. The junction had 4 bases not matched to a gene; V was cut back by 5 bases and J by 6 bases. The CDR3 loop reads CASSQTGGHGYTF. DNA for the CDR3: TGTGCCAGCAGCCAAACAGGGGGCCATGGCTACACCTTC.

The V gene is TRBV28, the J gene TRBJ1-3; D is undetermined. The germline V gene encodes CDR1 MDHEN and CDR2 SYDVKM. Trimming removed 4 bases at V and 0 bases at J, with 10 bases between. The CDR3 covers 15 residues. This CDR3 reads CASSSQAFSGNTIYF. For the CDR3, the DNA is TGTGCCAGCAGTTCTCAGGCGTTCTCTGGAAACACCATATATTTT.

The gene calls are TRBV5-1 and TRBJ2-7, with 8 positions matching TRBD1. V lost 4 bases to trimming and J lost 3 bases; unmatched junction nucleotides: 3. The germline CDR1 and CDR2 sequences are SGHRS and YFSETQ. This CDR3 has 13 amino acids. CDR3 amino acids: CASSNGQGYEQYV. DNA for the CDR3: TGCGCCAGCAGCAACGGACAGGGCTACGAGCAGTACGTC.

This clone was seen once. V usage is TRBV29-1 and J usage is TRBJ1-5; weak D call: TRBD1 (5 bases). CDR1 is SQVTM and CDR2 is ANQGSEA in the germline V gene. This CDR3 has 13 residues. V was shortened by 7 bases and J by 4 bases, with 14 bases between the two germline ends. The CDR3 protein is CSAGPGRNQPQHF. As DNA, the CDR3 is TGCAGCGCGGGTCCAGGGCGGAATCAGCCCCAGCATTTT.

V is TRBV19 and J is TRBJ1-6; D is ambiguous. The germline V gene has CDR1 LNHDA and CDR2 SQIVND (reference sequence). This CDR3 is 15 amino acids long. V was shortened by 5 bases and J by 7 bases, with 15 bases between the two germline ends. The CDR3 sequence: CASSPQRSGNSPLHF. DNA of the CDR3: TGTGCCAGTAGTCCCCAACGGTCCGGGAATTCACCCCTCCACTTT.

The CDR3 loop reads CASQDPAANTGELFF. The CDR3 DNA reads TGTGCCAGTCAGGATCCAGCGGCGAACACCGGGGAGCTGTTTTTT. This chain uses TRBV9 with TRBJ2-2; possible D gene TRBD2, 5 bases. V was cut by 8 bases and J by 0 bases, with 14 bases left in between. The CDR3 is 15 amino acids. The germline CDR1 and CDR2 sequences are SGDLS and YYNGEE.

This sequence joins TRBV30 and TRBJ2-2; no firm D call. V shed 8 bases and J shed 2 bases, with 12 bases lying between them. The CDR3 loop spans 13 amino acids. Per germline, CDR1 GTSNPN and CDR2 SVGIG (reference sequence). DNA for the CDR3: TGTGCCCTCCAACGGGTTAACACCGGGGAGCTGTTTTTT. Translation gives CALQRVNTGELFF.

V is TRBV6-5 and J is TRBJ1-4, with 8 positions matching TRBD1. Trimming removed 7 bases from V and 10 bases from J; junction bases left unmatched: 8. The CDR3 has 13 residues. Germline CDR1 and CDR2: MNHEY and SVGAGI. CDR3 in amino acids: CASTLGQGGKLFF. For the CDR3, the DNA is TGTGCCAGCACCTTAGGACAGGGCGGAAAACTGTTTTTT.

The chain employs TRBV4-1 and TRBJ2-3; a possible D gene is TRBD1 (5 bases). The CDR3 sequence is 15 residues long. V lost 4 bases and J lost 8, with 19 bases in between. Germline V gene lookup returns CDR1 MGHRA and CDR2 YSYEKL. In nucleotides, the CDR3 is TGCGCCAGCAGCCCATGGGCGGACGCGCAGGGTACGCAGTATTTT. Its translation: CASSPWADAQGTQYF.

The chain couples TRBV6-5 to TRBJ2-5; 14 nucleotides match TRBD2. V lost 5 bases and J lost 5; bases outside the gene matches: 4. Per germline, CDR1 MNHEY and CDR2 SVGAGI. The CDR3 totals 15 residues. Here the CDR3 reads CASSRLAGGRETQYF. The CDR3 DNA is TGTGCCAGCAGTAGACTAGCGGGGGGGCGCGAGACCCAGTACTTC.

The chain is built from TRBV4-2 and TRBJ1-1; 7 bases fit TRBD1. The J segment lost 0 bases and the V segment lost 3 bases, leaving 4 bases of the junction unmatched. The CDR3 is made up of 15 amino acids. The germline CDR1 and CDR2 sequences are LGHNA and YNFKEQ. The CDR3 sequence is CASSQPDRVNTEAFF. For the CDR3, the DNA is TGTGCCAGCAGCCAGCCCGACAGGGTGAACACTGAAGCTTTCTTT.

This sequence joins TRBV6-5 and TRBJ1-2; D might be TRBD1 (5 bases). V was shortened by 7 bases and J by 4 bases, with 7 bases between the two germline ends. The CDR3 extends over 11 amino acids. Germline V gives CDR1 MNHEY, CDR2 SVGAGI. The CDR3 region has the DNA TGTGCCAGCACCGACAGCTATGGCTACACCTTC. Translation gives CASTDSYGYTF.

V is TRBV19 and J is TRBJ2-5, with TRBD2 matching 10 bases. Germline values: CDR1 LNHDA, CDR2 SQIVND (reference sequence). After removal of 4 bases from V and 2 bases from J, the junction contained 4 bases not matched to a gene. This CDR3 region has 15 residues. The DNA for the CDR3 is TGTGCCAGTAGTAATCCAGCGGGGGGGCAAGAGACCCAGTACTTC. It is translated as CASSNPAGGQETQYF. Together with reference TRBV19 and TRBJ2-5, the CDR3 gives the full variable domain: DGGITQSPKYLFRKEGQNVTLSCEQNLNHDAMYWYRQDPGQGLRLIYYSQIVNDFQKGDIAEGYSVSREKKESFPLTVTSAQKNPTAFYLCASSNPAGGQETQYFGPGTRLLVL.

The V gene is TRBV29-1, the J gene TRBJ1-2, with D hard to call. The V gene lost 1 base and the J gene lost 6 bases, with 9 bases spanning the gap. The germline V gene encodes CDR1 SQVTM and CDR2 ANQGSEA. CDR3 length equals 12 residues. This CDR3 is CSVEGTLDGYTF. CDR3 bases: TGCAGCGTTGAAGGAACATTGGATGGCTACACCTTC.

The chain combines TRBV19 with TRBJ2-1; D is possibly TRBD2 (7 bases). CDR1 is LNHDA and CDR2 is SQIVND in the germline V gene (reference sequence). V shed 7 bases and J shed 1 base, with 26 bases lying between them. This CDR3 is 19 amino acids long. CDR3 nucleotide sequence: TGTGCCAGTACCATTGGGAGGATAGGGGGGGCTAGGTCCTACAATGAGCAGTTCTTC. Protein product: CASTIGRIGGARSYNEQFF.

This clone appeared a single time. This chain uses TRBV3-1 (or the pseudogene TRBV3-2) with TRBJ1-1, with 10 bases that match TRBD1. With 0 bases clipped from V and 11 bases from J, the junction kept 9 bases outside the gene matches. The CDR3 runs 15 residues. Germline V gives CDR1 LGHDT, CDR2 YNNKEL (reference sequence). The CDR3 region is CASSQDPTGGRRAFF. CDR3 sequence (DNA): TGTGCCAGCAGCCAAGACCCGACAGGGGGCAGGAGGGCTTTCTTT.

The chain carries TRBV7-2 and TRBJ2-7; 9 bases fit TRBD1. The CDR3 is 15 residues long. The V gene end was trimmed by 4 bases and the J gene end by 5 bases; junction bases not matched to a gene: 9. CDR1 SGHTA and CDR2 FQGNSA come from the germline V gene. This CDR3 reads CASSSPDRGRNEQYV. The CDR3 DNA sequence: TGTGCCAGCAGCTCACCGGACAGGGGAAGAAACGAGCAGTACGTC.

V gene TRBV11-2 combines with J gene TRBJ1-1; D may be TRBD1 (5 bases). From germline, CDR1 is SGHAT and CDR2 FQNNGV. Deletions cut 6 bases from V and 0 bases from J, with 14 bases between. This CDR3 has 15 amino acids. The CDR3 reads CASRLSGLMNTEAFF. The CDR3, as DNA: TGTGCCAGCAGACTCTCAGGGCTCATGAACACTGAAGCTTTCTTT.

This chain uses TRBV2 with TRBJ2-5; 10 bases align to TRBD2. V trimming: 1 base; J trimming: 1 base; junction bases outside the gene matches: 3. The CDR3 is made up of 16 amino acids. Germline V gene lookup returns CDR1 SNHLY and CDR2 FYNNEI. The CDR3 loop reads CASSEGASGGQETQYF. The DNA of the CDR3 is TGTGCCAGCAGTGAAGGAGCTAGCGGGGGCCAAGAGACCCAGTACTTC.

The genes are TRBV12-5 and TRBJ1-5; D perhaps matches TRBD1 (6 bases). CDR1 and CDR2 from the germline V gene are LGHNT and FRNRAP. The CDR3 loop spans 12 amino acids. The ends were cut back, 2 bases at V and 11 bases at J, with 10 bases in the middle. CDR3 region: CASGLLQGTQHF. The CDR3 bases are TGTGCTAGTGGTTTGCTACAGGGCACCCAGCATTTT.

The chain couples TRBV7-8 to TRBJ1-4; D might be TRBD1 (5 bases). Trimming cost V 1 base and J 5 bases, with 14 bases left between them. CDR1 is SGHVS and CDR2 is FQNEAQ in the germline V gene. The CDR3 is 16 amino acids. In DNA form, the CDR3 reads TGTGCCAGCAGCTTAGTGACAGCCTCAAAGAATGAAAAACTGTTTTTT. This encodes CASSLVTASKNEKLFF.

The V and J genes are TRBV30 and TRBJ1-1, with D perhaps TRBD1 (5 bases). V was trimmed by 2 bases and J by 8 bases, leaving 9 bases between them. This CDR3 has 11 amino acids. CDR1 is GTSNPN and CDR2 is SVGIG in the germline V gene (reference sequence). The CDR3 sequence is CAWSLRTEAFF. CDR3 nucleotide sequence: TGTGCCTGGAGTCTTAGGACAGAAGCTTTCTTT.

The CDR3 region is CASSVNGRAVDTQYF. The CDR3 nucleotides are TGTGCCAGCAGTGTGAACGGGCGGGCCGTAGATACGCAGTATTTT. This chain joins TRBV5-6 and TRBJ2-3; TRBD2 might be the D (5 bases). Deletions cut 5 bases from V and 5 bases from J, with 18 bases between. The CDR3 is 15 amino acids. CDR1 SGHDT and CDR2 YYEEEE come from the germline V gene.

The chain uses TRBV11-1 and TRBJ1-4, with a weak D call TRBD1 (5 bases). This CDR3 region has 16 residues. V lost 3 bases, J lost 4 bases, and 15 bases lay in between. Germline V gene lookup returns CDR1 SGHAT and CDR2 FQDESV (reference sequence). In nucleotides, the CDR3 is TGTGCCAGCAGCTTGAACGACGGGACTTATAATGAAAAACTGTTTTTT. Translation: CASSLNDGTYNEKLFF.

The chain is built from TRBV5-1 and TRBJ2-1; 7 nucleotides line up with TRBD1. From germline, CDR1 is SGHRS and CDR2 YFSETQ. The J segment lost 8 bases and the V segment lost 4 bases, leaving 12 bases of the junction unmatched. The CDR3 contains 15 residues. CDR3 in amino acids: CASSTTGLTPHEQFF. The CDR3 coding sequence is TGCGCCAGCAGCACGACAGGGCTGACACCCCATGAGCAGTTCTTC.

The J gene is TRBJ1-2, the V gene TRBV3-1 (or the pseudogene TRBV3-2), with TRBD1 identical over 9 bases. Germline CDR1 LGHDT, CDR2 YNNKEL (reference sequence). The J segment lost 0 bases and the V segment lost 3 bases, leaving 8 bases of the junction unmatched. This CDR3 spans 17 amino acids. This CDR3 is CASSHTGTGNPNYGYTF. The CDR3 DNA follows: TGTGCCAGCAGCCACACGGGGACAGGGAATCCTAACTATGGCTACACCTTC.